The rows below give T cell receptor beta chains drawn from one sample of a study of regulatory T cells in long-lasting Graves disease. TCRdb reprocessed the multiplex PCR reads via MiXCR and lists one record per CDR3 protein. The table lists over 200,000 distinct CDR3 sequences, around 20% of them singletons. This specimen consisted of peripheral blood mononuclear cells (PBMCs), obtained at new diagnosis, from a patient treated with antithyroid drugs. The receptor set was obtained from a female donor with Graves disease. CDR3s include the opening cysteine and the closing phenylalanine or tryptophan. D genes are given only for firm matches. Expanded clones get a size class; other rows say once, few or many, or leave the size out.

J: TRBJ2-7
size: -
V: TRBV11-2
D: TRBD2
DNA: TGTGCCAGCAGTCTCAGACAGGGGACTAGCGGGAGGGCCGGGTACGAGCAGTACTTC
CDR3: CASSLRQGTSGRAGYEQYF

J: TRBJ2-2
size: many
V: TRBV28
D: TRBD2
DNA: TGTGCCAGCAGTCCGACCGCCAGCGGGAGGACCGGGGAGCTGTTTTTT
CDR3: CASSPTASGRTGELFF

J: TRBJ2-3
size: many
V: TRBV20-1
D: TRBD2
DNA: TGCAGTGCTAGAGATCTGAGGTCTAGCGGGAGTACAGATGCGCAGTATTTT
CDR3: CSARDLRSSGSTDAQYF

J: TRBJ1-5
size: -
V: TRBV4-3
D: -
DNA: TGCGCCAGCAGCCAGGAGCGTGGCAATCAGCCCCAGCATTTT
CDR3: CASSQERGNQPQHF

J: TRBJ1-1
size: many
V: TRBV5-1
D: -
DNA: TGCGCCAGCAGCCTGGGAGGGGGTTGGACCACTGAAGCTTTCTTT
CDR3: CASSLGGGWTTEAFF

J: TRBJ2-1
size: -
V: TRBV2
D: TRBD2
DNA: TGTGCCAGCAACACCGGGGGGAGAGGGAAAGGCAATGAGCAGTTCTTC
CDR3: CASNTGGRGKGNEQFF

J: TRBJ2-7
size: many
V: TRBV28
D: TRBD1
DNA: TGTGCCAGCAGCACCGCCGACAGGGGAATATCCTACGAGCAGTACTTC
CDR3: CASSTADRGISYEQYF

J: TRBJ1-2
size: many
V: TRBV28
D: TRBD1
DNA: TGTGCCAGCAGCACAGGGGGGGAGCCTAACTATGGCTACACCTTC
CDR3: CASSTGGEPNYGYTF

J: TRBJ1-5
size: -
V: TRBV9
D: -
DNA: TGTGCCAGCAGCGGCCGGGCCTGGGGACAGCCCCAGCATTTT
CDR3: CASSGRAWGQPQHF

J: TRBJ2-5
size: many
V: TRBV11-2
D: -
DNA: TGTGCCAGCAGCTTACGGAGGGAGACCCAGTACTTC
CDR3: CASSLRRETQYF

J: TRBJ2-7
size: many
V: TRBV30
D: TRBD2
DNA: TGTGCCTGTGGGACTAGCGGGAGTTCCTACGAGCAGTACTTC
CDR3: CACGTSGSSYEQYF

J: TRBJ2-3
size: many
V: TRBV12-3/TRBV12-4
D: -
DNA: TGTGCCAGCAGCTTAGATCGGAGCACAGATACGCAGTATTTT
CDR3: CASSLDRSTDTQYF

J: TRBJ2-7
size: many
V: TRBV30
D: -
DNA: TGTGCCTGGAATCGGGATCCCTACGAGCAGTACTTC
CDR3: CAWNRDPYEQYF

J: TRBJ1-1
size: many
V: TRBV3-1
D: -
DNA: TGTGCCAGCAGCGATGGATGGGAGGGGCAGCGAGCTTTCTTT
CDR3: CASSDGWEGQRAFF

J: TRBJ2-7
size: many
V: TRBV20-1
D: TRBD2
DNA: TGCAGTGCTAGAGACACCGGGACTAGCGGGAGCCACTCCTACGAGCAGTACTTC
CDR3: CSARDTGTSGSHSYEQYF

J: TRBJ2-5
size: -
V: TRBV2
D: TRBD2
DNA: TGTGCCAGCGGCGGGAGGAGGGAGACCCAGTACTTC
CDR3: CASGGRRETQYF